This entry features one T cell receptor beta chain sequence. Antigen: not known. Germline values: CDR1 DFQATT, CDR2 SNEGSKA (reference sequence). The V gene end was trimmed by 3 bases and the J gene end by 1 base; junction bases not matched to a gene: 9. This CDR3 is 16 amino acids long. Amplified TCR beta CDR3 regions came from RNA transcripts. The primer set for the first-round RT-PCR of the TCR CDR3 was HTBI. MiXCR was run by TCRdb on the multiplex PCR reads, yielding one entry per CDR3 protein. The repertoire holds approximately 600,000 distinct CDR3 sequences, with around 15% as singletons. Over 18 months, lack of ophthalmopathy progression marked Graves' hyperthyroidism as stable. This sample stems from a study of T cells in Graves' hyperthyroidism and ophthalmopathy. Study-wide results and caveats: A model of 13 V-J features distinguished ophthalmopathy from stable hyperthyroidism.

Sequencing was carried out using blood. The origin of this receptor is a woman between 25 and 40 years old with Graves' hyperthyroidism. The chain is built from TRBV20-1 and TRBJ2-3, with 8 nucleotides matching TRBD2. CDR3 loop: CSARAGAGVGTDTQYF. The DNA for the CDR3 is TGCAGTGCTAGGGCTGGAGCGGGAGTCGGCACAGATACGCAGTATTTT.